A single sample is the source of the 27 T cell receptor beta chains below, sequenced in a study of T cell responses to AZD1222 COVID-19 vaccine. Using immunoSEQ multiplex PCR, the repertoire was profiled, and TCRdb retains in-frame clones only, with some absent. The data show 150,000 to 200,000 clones, with about 91% seen just once and under 5% held by the top ten. Source: peripheral blood, taken on day 0 of AZD1222 vaccination. The source is an adult in good health.

The chain combines TRBV6-4 with TRBJ2-3; 13 positions agree with TRBD2. CDR3 length: 18 residues. Losses at the gene ends were 9 bases for V and 1 base for J; bases not matched to a gene: 13. Per germline, CDR1 MRHNA and CDR2 SNTAGT. CDR3 sequence reads: CARLRPGLAGTRTDTQYF. CDR3 nucleotides: TGTGCCAGGCTAAGACCGGGACTAGCGGGAACCCGCACAGATACGCAGTATTTT.

The chain joins TRBV5-1 to TRBJ2-7, with 11 bases identical to TRBD2. V dropped 6 bases and J dropped 6; count of bases not matched to a gene: 11. Germline-derived CDR1 and CDR2 are SGHRS and YFSETQ. This CDR3 is 15 amino acids long. The CDR3 DNA follows: TGCGCCAGCACCAAACTAGCGGGAGATCAGAGCGAGCAGTACTTC. This encodes CASTKLAGDQSEQYF.

This chain uses TRBV12-5 with TRBJ2-7; a possible D gene is TRBD2 (12 bases). Trimming left V 5 bases short and J 3 bases short, with 32 bases between. The CDR3 totals 20 residues. Germline loops: CDR1 LGHNT, CDR2 FRNRAP. The CDR3 reads CASGPRTGGQLAGGHYEQYF. CDR3 coding DNA: TGTGCTAGTGGTCCAAGGACAGGGGGCCAACTAGCGGGAGGCCACTACGAGCAGTACTTC.

The chain uses TRBV6-6 and TRBJ2-6; 12 bases agree with TRBD1. The germline gives CDR1 MNHNY, CDR2 SVGAGI (reference sequence). The CDR3 has 18 residues. With 5 bases clipped from V and 0 bases from J, the junction kept 5 bases outside the gene matches. The CDR3 region is CASSRRDRGHSGANVLTF. The CDR3 coding sequence is TGTGCCAGCAGTCGCCGGGACAGGGGGCACTCTGGGGCCAACGTCCTGACTTTC.

This chain links TRBV6-4 with TRBJ2-2; tentatively, D is TRBD1 (5 bases). CDR1 and CDR2 (germline): MRHNA, SNTAGT. The CDR3 loop spans 13 amino acids. V lost 6 bases and J lost 6, with 11 bases in between. The DNA for the CDR3 is TGTGCCAGCAGGGGGCCGTCGCCCGGGGAGCTGTTTTTT. It translates to CASRGPSPGELFF.

The chain joins TRBV10-1 to TRBJ1-5; D is perhaps TRBD1 (5 bases). V lost 2 bases and J 2 bases, leaving 22 bases between the germline ends. Germline-derived CDR1 and CDR2 are WNHNN and SYGVQD (reference sequence). The CDR3 is 19 residues long. The CDR3 sequence is CASSETGLNFLRGNQPQHF. The CDR3 DNA follows: TGCGCCAGCAGTGAGACAGGACTGAATTTCCTCAGGGGCAATCAGCCCCAGCATTTT.

There are a few counts of this clone. The CDR3 sequence: CASSQSTDNQPQHF. In DNA, the CDR3 is TGTGCCAGCAGCCAATCAACAGACAATCAGCCCCAGCATTTT. This chain uses TRBV16 with TRBJ1-5; D is ambiguous. Trimming took off 0 bases at V and 3 bases at J, with 6 bases between the two ends. CDR1 and CDR2 from the germline V gene are KGHSY and FQNENV. CDR3 length: 14 amino acids. The variable domain in full, with the rest retrieved from reference TRBV16 and TRBJ1-5, is GEEVAQTPKHLVRGEGQKAKLYCAPIKGHSYVFWYQQVLKNEFKFLISFQNENVFDETGMPKERFSAKCLPNSPCSLEIQATKLEDSAVYFCASSQSTDNQPQHFGDGTRLSIL.

The J gene is TRBJ2-5, the V gene TRBV29-1; the D is unclear. The CDR3 extends over 10 amino acids. CDR1 is SQVTM, CDR2 ANQGSEA, per germline. For the CDR3, the DNA is TGCAGTTTCCGGAAAGAGACCCAGTACTTC. Amino acids: CSFRKETQYF.

The chain uses TRBV28 and TRBJ2-1; 15 nucleotides agree with TRBD2. The ends lost 3 bases at V and 6 bases at J; junction bases unmatched: 6. From germline, CDR1 is MDHEN and CDR2 SYDVKM. The CDR3 sequence is 17 residues long. The CDR3 nucleotides are TGTGCCAGCAGTTTTCCGGGACTAGCGGGAGGACTCAATGAGCAGTTCTTC. It encodes CASSFPGLAGGLNEQFF.

On this clone: At one end, the junction sequence differs from germline, possibly due to a read error. The chain has TRBV10-3 and TRBJ2-5; D might be TRBD1 (5 bases). Looked up from germline, CDR1 is ENHRY and CDR2 is SYGVKD. This CDR3 region has 16 residues. CDR3 amino acids: CATSSVGPRAQETQYF. The CDR3 nucleotides are TGTGCCACCAGTTCGGTGGGGCCCCGGGCCCAAGAGACCCAGTACTTC.

This clone has only one observation. The chain recombines TRBV7-6 with TRBJ1-2; TRBD1 might be the D (6 bases). The CDR3 covers 16 residues. V shed 1 base and J shed 4 bases, with 16 bases lying between them. Germline V lookup: CDR1 SGHVS, CDR2 FNYEAQ. The CDR3 DNA reads TGTGCCAGCAGCTTAGACGCCGGGACACCAGGCTATGGCTACACCTTC. Amino acids: CASSLDAGTPGYGYTF.

This rearrangement joins TRBV28 to TRBJ1-1; D might be TRBD1 (6 bases). Germline CDR1 reads MDHEN; CDR2 reads SYDVKM. CDR3 length: 15 amino acids. Trimming shortened V by 4 bases and J by 1 base, and 13 bases separated the two germline ends. The CDR3: CASSSPGHRNTEAFF. The DNA of the CDR3 is TGTGCCAGCAGTTCCCCGGGACACCGGAACACTGAAGCTTTCTTT.

The chain uses TRBV14 and TRBJ2-1, with 11 bases identical to TRBD2. V lost 4 bases and J lost 4; bases outside the gene matches: 6. The CDR3 contains 16 residues. The germline V gene has CDR1 SGHDN and CDR2 FVKESK. The CDR3 DNA reads as TGTGCCAGCAGCCTATTGGGACTAGCGGATTACAATGAGCAGTTCTTC. Translation gives CASSLLGLADYNEQFF. The whole variable domain, filled in from reference TRBV14 and TRBJ2-1, reads EAGVTQFPSHSVIEKGQTVTLRCDPISGHDNLYWYRRVMGKEIKFLLHFVKESKQDESGMPNNRFLAERTGGTYSTLKVQPAELEDSGVYFCASSLLGLADYNEQFFGPGTRLTVL.

In DNA, the CDR3 is TGTGCCAGCAGGCCTTTGGACAGGGCGGGCTATGGCTACACCTTC. It specifies CASRPLDRAGYGYTF. V and J are TRBV27 and TRBJ1-2, with TRBD1 identical over 8 bases. V lost 6 bases, J lost 4 bases, and 10 bases stayed unmatched. The CDR3 covers 15 residues. Germline V gives CDR1 MNHEY, CDR2 SMNVEV (reference sequence).

The chain carries TRBV5-1 and TRBJ2-5; 15 positions match TRBD2. J lost 2 bases, V lost 1 base, and 6 bases had no gene match. This CDR3 has 18 residues. The V gene's germline CDR1 is SGHRS and CDR2 YFSETQ. The CDR3 nucleotides are TGCGCCAGCAGCTTGTTTCCGGGACTAGCGGGAGGACAAGAGACCCAGTACTTC. This sequence encodes CASSLFPGLAGGQETQYF. Based on the CDR3 plus reference TRBV5-1 and TRBJ2-5, the full variable domain is KAGVTQTPRYLIKTRGQQVTLSCSPISGHRSVSWYQQTPGQGLQFLFEYFSETQRNKGNFPGRFSGRQFSNSRSEMNVSTLELGDSALYLCASSLFPGLAGGQETQYFGPGTRLLVL.

CDR3 sequence: CASSLDTLGDYGYTF. The DNA of the CDR3 is TGTGCCAGCAGTTTAGATACCCTTGGAGACTATGGCTACACCTTC. This rearrangement joins TRBV28 to TRBJ1-2; D uncertain. Looked up from germline, CDR1 is MDHEN and CDR2 is SYDVKM. The CDR3 spans 15 residues. V shed 2 bases and J shed 3 bases, with 13 bases lying between them.

The chain couples TRBV5-5 to TRBJ1-1, with 9 bases lining up with TRBD1. Germline CDR1 SGHKS, CDR2 YYEKEE (reference sequence). The J segment lost 5 bases and the V segment lost 0 bases, leaving 8 bases of the junction unmatched. This CDR3 is 16 amino acids long. CDR3 nucleotides: TGTGCCAGCAGCTTGGCATCTCGGACAGGGGTAACTGAAGCTTTCTTT. This encodes CASSLASRTGVTEAFF.

This sequence joins TRBV5-6 and TRBJ2-4; D not resolved. CDR1 and CDR2 from the germline V gene are SGHDT and YYEEEE. CDR3 length: 16 residues. Trimming took 0 bases from V and 1 from J, leaving 11 bases between them. In DNA, the CDR3 is TGTGCCAGCAGCTTGGGGCCGGAGAGGGCCAAAAACATTCAGTACTTC. It specifies CASSLGPERAKNIQYF.

The chain recombines TRBV9 with TRBJ2-1, with D maybe TRBD2 (5 bases). Germline V CDR1 and CDR2: SGDLS, YYNGEE. V shed 0 bases and J shed 1 base, with 11 bases lying between them. The CDR3 is made up of 16 amino acids. CDR3 nucleotides: TGTGCCAGCAGCGTAGGAGGGTTGGGGTCCTACAATGAGCAGTTCTTC. Amino acid sequence: CASSVGGLGSYNEQFF. The entire variable domain, with the rest obtained from reference TRBV9 and TRBJ2-1, is as follows: DSGVTQTPKHLITATGQRVTLRCSPRSGDLSVYWYQQSLDQGLQFLIQYYNGEERAKGNILERFSAQQFPDLHSELNLSSLELGDSALYFCASSVGGLGSYNEQFFGPGTRLTVL.

The chain employs TRBV18 and TRBJ2-2; the D gene is possibly TRBD2 (6 bases). Germline CDR1 KGHSH, CDR2 LQKENI. Trimming pared 3 bases from V and 6 bases from J, leaving 8 bases between. CDR3 length equals 13 residues. CDR3 DNA sequence: TGTGCCAGCTCACCGGAGGGGTCCGGGGAGCTGTTTTTT. It translates to CASSPEGSGELFF.

This chain links TRBV9 with TRBJ1-2; D is unresolved. The CDR3 length is 14 residues. Trimming removed 0 bases from V and 8 bases from J, with 14 bases in between. Germline assignment: CDR1 SGDLS and CDR2 YYNGEE. The CDR3 is CASSVGSWAEGYTF. Written as DNA, the CDR3 is TGTGCCAGCAGCGTAGGATCCTGGGCAGAGGGCTACACCTTC.

The chain couples TRBV28 to TRBJ2-4; D not resolved. This CDR3 region has 15 residues. Germline V gene lookup returns CDR1 MDHEN and CDR2 SYDVKM. Trimming left V 8 bases short and J 0 bases short, with 14 bases between. The CDR3: CASSSGSLAKNIQYF. CDR3 DNA sequence: TGTGCCAGCTCATCCGGATCATTAGCCAAAAACATTCAGTACTTC.

This sequence joins TRBV2 and TRBJ2-2; TRBD2 matches at 8 bases. V gave up 4 bases and J gave up 4 bases; unmatched junction bases: 14. The CDR3 spans 18 residues. The germline gives CDR1 SNHLY, CDR2 FYNNEI. Here the CDR3 reads CASSAPRVQAGATGELFF. CDR3 DNA: TGTGCCAGCAGTGCACCCCGGGTCCAAGCGGGAGCCACCGGGGAGCTGTTTTTT.

This chain joins TRBV19 and TRBJ2-1, with D uncertain. The CDR3 is 13 amino acids. Trimming removed 7 bases from V and 0 bases from J, with 7 bases in between. CDR1 LNHDA and CDR2 SQIVND come from the germline V gene (reference sequence). The CDR3 reads CASMGGSYNEQFF. For the CDR3, the DNA is TGTGCCAGTATGGGTGGCTCCTACAATGAGCAGTTCTTC.

This clone is a singleton in its sample. The chain combines TRBV2 with TRBJ2-1; D not resolved. Germline assignment: CDR1 SNHLY and CDR2 FYNNEI. This CDR3 contains 13 residues. Trimming pared 1 base from V and 4 bases from J, leaving 5 bases between. CDR3 sequence reads: CASSEDQYNEQFF. Written as DNA, the CDR3 is TGTGCCAGCAGTGAAGACCAATACAATGAGCAGTTCTTC.

The rearrangement uses TRBV9 and TRBJ2-1, with 14 bases matching TRBD2. The CDR3 has 17 amino acids. Germline values: CDR1 SGDLS, CDR2 YYNGEE. V dropped 3 bases and J dropped 7; count of bases not matched to a gene: 9. CDR3 bases: TGTGCCAGCAGCGGAAGGACCGGGACTAGCGGGAGTAATGAGCAGTTCTTC. Amino acids: CASSGRTGTSGSNEQFF.

The chain has TRBV7-9 and TRBJ1-4; D gene uncertain. The CDR3 runs 15 residues. Germline CDR1 SEHNR, CDR2 FQNEAQ (reference sequence). V was pared by 3 bases and J by 2 bases, with 10 bases between. The CDR3 spells CASSFGQMTNEKLFF. The CDR3 nucleotides read TGTGCCAGCAGCTTTGGGCAGATGACTAATGAAAAACTGTTTTTT.